The 31 T cell receptor beta chains listed next were all sequenced from one sample in a study of control samples from healthy donors and cancer patients. Profiling relied on immunoSEQ multiplex PCR, and the TCRdb table lists in-frame clones only, not all of them. The sample includes approximately 150,000 clones, 95% to 96% of them seen just once. Sequencing used blood. The receptors derive from a woman in her thirties in good health.

The chain carries TRBV2 and TRBJ2-7, with D unresolved. Looked up from germline, CDR1 is SNHLY and CDR2 is FYNNEI. The V end was cut by 6 bases, the J end by 0 bases, with 12 bases between. The CDR3 covers 14 residues. The CDR3 spells CASRIYTNSYEQYF. CDR3 nucleotide sequence: TGTGCCAGCAGGATATATACGAACTCCTACGAGCAGTACTTC.

V usage is TRBV27 and J usage is TRBJ2-3, with 8 bases matching TRBD2. Trimming removed 2 bases from V and 2 bases from J; junction bases left unmatched: 6. The CDR3 has 16 amino acids. Germline assignment: CDR1 MNHEY and CDR2 SMNVEV (reference sequence). The CDR3 region is CASSLEAGGHTDTQYF. The CDR3 DNA reads as TGTGCCAGCAGTTTAGAGGCGGGGGGCCACACAGATACGCAGTATTTT.

The chain is built from TRBV6-4 and TRBJ1-2; D perhaps matches TRBD1 (5 bases). Germline CDR1 MRHNA, CDR2 SNTAGT. The CDR3 covers 16 residues. The V gene lost 0 bases and the J gene lost 1 base, with 12 bases spanning the gap. The CDR3 protein is CASSDSSGGFNYGYTF. The CDR3 nucleotides are TGTGCCAGCAGTGACTCATCCGGGGGATTTAACTATGGCTACACCTTC.

The gene calls are TRBV5-1 and TRBJ2-1, with 8 bases matching TRBD1. The CDR3 contains 14 residues. Germline CDR1 reads SGHRS; CDR2 reads YFSETQ. After removal of 5 bases from V and 9 bases from J, the junction contained 10 bases not matched to a gene. The CDR3 coding sequence is TGCGCCAGCAGTCGTTTCCAGGGGGCAATTGAGCAGTTCTTC. Its protein product is CASSRFQGAIEQFF.

This chain connects TRBV20-1 to TRBJ2-3, with TRBD2 matching over 11 bases. V shed 3 bases and J 5 bases; nucleotides not matched to a gene: 13. The germline V gene has CDR1 DFQATT and CDR2 SNEGSKA (reference sequence). The CDR3 consists of 17 residues. CDR3 region: CSASGLAGGVDIDTQYF. DNA for the CDR3: TGCAGTGCTAGTGGCCTAGCGGGGGGCGTGGACATAGATACGCAGTATTTT.

This chain links TRBV18 with TRBJ2-7, with a weak D call TRBD1 (5 bases). CDR3 length equals 16 residues. Trimming took 1 base from V and 2 from J, leaving 15 bases between them. Germline-derived CDR1 and CDR2 are KGHSH and LQKENI. For the CDR3, the DNA is TGTGCCAGCTCACCACTTGCAGGGTCCAGAACCTACGAGCAGTACTTC. Protein product: CASSPLAGSRTYEQYF.

A single count supports this clone. V and J are TRBV28 and TRBJ1-5, with D maybe TRBD1 (6 bases). This CDR3 has 14 amino acids. Germline loops: CDR1 MDHEN, CDR2 SYDVKM. With 5 bases removed from V and 3 bases from J, the gap between germline ends came to 11 bases. This chain's CDR3 is CASSLTGPNQPQHF. The CDR3 nucleotides read TGTGCCAGCAGTCTAACAGGGCCCAATCAGCCCCAGCATTTT.

In its sample, this clone was seen once. The same CDR3 also results from other DNA sequences found in this sample. The chain links TRBV24-1 to TRBJ2-1; TRBD2 matches 9 bases. Germline V gives CDR1 KGHDR, CDR2 SFDVKD. This CDR3 contains 14 residues. Losses at the gene ends were 4 bases for V and 7 bases for J; bases not matched to a gene: 4. CDR3 DNA sequence: TGTGCCACCAGTGACGCGGGAGGGCGTAATGAGCAGTTCTTC. Protein: CATSDAGGRNEQFF.

The CDR3 loop is CASTPTSGYTGELFF. Written as DNA, the CDR3 is TGTGCCAGCACCCCCACTAGCGGGTACACCGGGGAGCTGTTTTTT. This chain uses TRBV11-2 with TRBJ2-2; 9 bases are a match to TRBD2. Germline-derived CDR1 and CDR2 are SGHAT and FQNNGV. The CDR3 has 15 amino acids. With 7 bases clipped from V and 3 bases from J, the junction kept 6 bases outside the gene matches. Combining the CDR3 with reference TRBV11-2 and TRBJ2-2 gives the whole variable domain EAGVAQSPRYKIIEKRQSVAFWCNPISGHATLYWYQQILGQGPKLLIQFQNNGVVDDSQLPKDRFSAERLKGVDSTLKIQPAKLEDSAVYLCASTPTSGYTGELFFGEGSRLTVL.

The chain carries TRBV3-1 (or the pseudogene TRBV3-2) and TRBJ2-1; no firm D call. The V and J ends lost 1 base and 0 bases respectively, with 10 bases between them. The CDR3 consists of 16 residues. Germline lookup yields CDR1 LGHDT and CDR2 YNNKEL (reference sequence). The CDR3 sequence is CASSQGGVNSYNEQFF. The CDR3, as DNA: TGTGCCAGCAGCCAAGGTGGAGTGAACTCCTACAATGAGCAGTTCTTC.

The V gene is TRBV24-1, the J gene TRBJ2-2, with 8 nucleotides matching TRBD1. Germline CDR1 KGHDR, CDR2 SFDVKD. The CDR3 runs to 18 residues. The V segment lost 1 base and the J segment 0 bases; nucleotides outside the gene matches: 6. CDR3 amino acids: CATSDFFSGGPNTGELFF. The CDR3 coding sequence is TGTGCCACCAGTGATTTCTTTTCAGGGGGCCCGAACACCGGGGAGCTGTTTTTT.

Note on this clone: At the DNA level, this CDR3 is encoded by other sequences in the same sample as well. The rearrangement links TRBV6-6 to TRBJ1-3; D is undetermined. The CDR3 extends over 13 amino acids. The germline CDR1 and CDR2 sequences are MNHNY and SVGAGI (reference sequence). The V end was cut by 2 bases, the J end by 0 bases, with 2 bases between. The CDR3 sequence: CASSYSSGNTIYF. CDR3 DNA sequence: TGTGCCAGCAGTTACAGCTCTGGAAACACCATATATTTT.

This clone has more than one count but fewer than ten. This chain links TRBV5-4 with TRBJ1-4, with D perhaps matching TRBD1 (6 bases). Germline CDR1 SGHNT, CDR2 YYREEE (reference sequence). The CDR3 consists of 17 residues. V gave up 4 bases and J gave up 1 base, with 17 bases separating them. The CDR3 DNA sequence: TGTGCCAGCAGCCCCAGCCCAGGAGGGGGAACTAATGAAAAACTGTTTTTT. Amino acid sequence: CASSPSPGGGTNEKLFF.

The CDR3, as DNA: TGTGCCAGCTCACCACCCCTTTCCCTCCCCGGCAATGAGCAGTTCTTC. Protein product: CASSPPLSLPGNEQFF. The rearrangement joins TRBV18 to TRBJ2-1; no reliable D call. There are 16 residues in the CDR3. Trimming removed 0 bases at V and 6 bases at J, with 15 bases between. The V gene's germline CDR1 is KGHSH and CDR2 LQKENI. Full variable domain (outside the CDR3, taken from reference TRBV18 and TRBJ2-1): NAGVMQNPRHLVRRRGQEARLRCSPMKGHSHVYWYRQLPEEGLKFMVYLQKENIIDESGMPKERFSAEFPKEGPSILRIQQVVRGDSAAYFCASSPPLSLPGNEQFFGPGTRLTVL.

This sequence joins TRBV7-9 and TRBJ2-5, with D perhaps TRBD1 (8 bases). This CDR3 is 14 amino acids long. The ends were cut back, 5 bases at V and 5 bases at J, with 15 bases in the middle. The V gene's germline CDR1 is SEHNR and CDR2 FQNEAQ (reference sequence). CDR3 bases: TGTGCCAGCAGCCACAGGGGGGGTTGGGAGACCCAGTACTTC. This translates into CASSHRGGWETQYF.

The V gene is TRBV28, the J gene TRBJ1-3; the match to TRBD1 covers 7 bases. This CDR3 is built from 15 residues. Germline V CDR1 and CDR2: MDHEN, SYDVKM. V shed 5 bases, J shed 2 bases, and the junction held 6 bases outside the gene matches. In nucleotides, the CDR3 is TGTGCCAGCAGTGTGAGTACAGGGGCTGGAAACACCATATATTTT. It is translated as CASSVSTGAGNTIYF. Supplemented by reference TRBV28 and TRBJ1-3, the full variable domain reads DVKVTQSSRYLVKRTGEKVFLECVQDMDHENMFWYRQDPGLGLRLIYFSYDVKMKEKGDIPEGYSVSREKKERFSLILESASTNQTSMYLCASSVSTGAGNTIYFGEGSWLTVV.

The chain employs TRBV7-8 and TRBJ2-3; the match to TRBD1 covers 7 bases. The CDR3 is made up of 19 amino acids. Germline V gives CDR1 SGHVS, CDR2 FQNEAQ. Trimming cost V 1 base and J 0 bases; bases outside gene matches: 13. This CDR3 is CASSLDARAGGTSTDTQYF. CDR3 nucleotides: TGTGCCAGCAGCTTAGATGCTCGGGCAGGGGGAACTAGCACAGATACGCAGTATTTT.

The rearrangement links TRBV28 to TRBJ1-2; D might be TRBD1 (5 bases). This CDR3 has 15 residues. Germline CDR1 and CDR2: MDHEN and SYDVKM. The V gene lost 2 bases and the J gene lost 2 bases, with 12 bases spanning the gap. CDR3 sequence reads: CASSLLVTVNYGYTF. DNA of the CDR3: TGTGCCAGCAGTTTACTCGTGACAGTCAACTATGGCTACACCTTC.

The V gene is TRBV19, the J gene TRBJ1-1, with a possible D match to TRBD1 (6 bases). Trimming pared 7 bases from V and 2 bases from J, leaving 17 bases between. CDR3 length: 15 residues. CDR1 and CDR2 from the germline V gene are LNHDA and SQIVND (reference sequence). The DNA for the CDR3 is TGTGCCAGTACCATCCGGGGGGCACCTAACACTGAAGCTTTCTTT. This codes for CASTIRGAPNTEAFF.

The chain has TRBV5-6 and TRBJ2-1; D not certain. V lost 4 bases, J lost 1 base, and 15 bases lay in between. Looked up from germline, CDR1 is SGHDT and CDR2 is YYEEEE. The length of the CDR3 is 16 residues. The CDR3 protein is CASSDIPLTSYNEQFF. The CDR3, as DNA: TGTGCCAGCAGCGACATCCCCCTAACTTCCTACAATGAGCAGTTCTTC. The full variable domain, with the rest looked up from reference TRBV5-6 and TRBJ2-1, is DAGVTQSPTHLIKTRGQQVTLRCSPKSGHDTVSWYQQALGQGPQFIFQYYEEEERQRGNFPDRFSGHQFPNYSSELNVNALLLGDSALYLCASSDIPLTSYNEQFFGPGTRLTVL.

The V gene is TRBV9, the J gene TRBJ1-2, with D unresolved. From germline, CDR1 is SGDLS and CDR2 YYNGEE. The V end was cut by 0 bases, the J end by 3 bases, with 9 bases between. This CDR3 contains 14 residues. The chain's CDR3 is CASSVVRPHYGYTF. CDR3 DNA sequence: TGTGCCAGCAGCGTAGTGCGGCCCCACTATGGCTACACCTTC.

The rearrangement uses TRBV3-1 (or the pseudogene TRBV3-2) and TRBJ2-2, with D uncertain. Trimming stripped 3 bases from V and 0 bases from J, with 5 bases between. This CDR3 contains 14 residues. CDR1 and CDR2 from the germline V gene are LGHDT and YNNKEL (reference sequence). CDR3 protein: CASSHYSNTGELFF. The CDR3 coding sequence is TGTGCCAGCAGCCATTATTCGAACACCGGGGAGCTGTTTTTT.

V gene TRBV18 combines with J gene TRBJ1-3; D gene ambiguous. The germline gives CDR1 KGHSH, CDR2 LQKENI. The CDR3 runs to 15 residues. V was trimmed by 3 bases and J by 7 bases, leaving 16 bases between them. CDR3 in DNA: TGTGCCAGCTCACCTCCAGACCGACTCCCGAACACCATATATTTT. As protein: CASSPPDRLPNTIYF.

J is TRBJ2-7 and V is TRBV7-5; TRBD1 is the table's D call and was not checked against the DNA. TRBV7-5 is shown as a pseudogene. The CDR3 sequence is 18 residues long. CDR3 nucleotide sequence: TGTGCCAGAAGCTTAAAGGGCCAGGGGGCGTTTATGCCCTACGAGCAGTACTTC. This translates into CARSLKGQGAFMPYEQYF.

The chain recombines TRBV6-6 with TRBJ1-2; D gene uncertain. In germline, CDR1 is MNHNY, CDR2 SVGAGI (reference sequence). The CDR3 contains 14 residues. V lost 3 bases to trimming and J lost 2 bases, with 10 bases between them. CDR3 residues: CASSYFPSNYGYTF. DNA of the CDR3: TGTGCCAGCAGTTATTTCCCGAGCAACTATGGCTACACCTTC.

The chain is built from TRBV6-4 and TRBJ2-1; D not certain. The germline V gene has CDR1 MRHNA and CDR2 SNTAGT. This CDR3 comprises 15 residues. V shed 2 bases and J shed 4 bases, with 12 bases lying between them. CDR3 region: CASSDGGGDYNEQFF. The DNA for the CDR3 is TGTGCCAGCAGTGACGGTGGCGGTGATTACAATGAGCAGTTCTTC.

The chain couples TRBV11-2 to TRBJ1-1; the D gene is possibly TRBD1 (5 bases). The germline gives CDR1 SGHAT, CDR2 FQNNGV. The V and J ends lost 2 bases and 1 base respectively, with 17 bases between them. The CDR3 consists of 17 residues. CDR3 sequence reads: CASSLRRPPGQNTEAFF. The CDR3 DNA is TGTGCCAGCAGCTTACGTCGACCCCCAGGACAGAACACTGAAGCTTTCTTT.

V is TRBV4-2 and J is TRBJ1-5; 7 bases map to TRBD1. Trimming removed 4 bases from V and 2 bases from J; junction bases left unmatched: 2. Germline lookup yields CDR1 LGHNA and CDR2 YNFKEQ. CDR3 length: 14 amino acids. CDR3 nucleotide sequence: TGTGCCAGCAGCCTCGGGACAGGCAATCAGCCCCAGCATTTT. This encodes CASSLGTGNQPQHF.

V is TRBV19 and J is TRBJ2-3; D possibly corresponds to TRBD2 (6 bases). The CDR3 consists of 15 residues. V was pared by 5 bases and J by 0 bases, with 12 bases between. CDR1 is LNHDA and CDR2 is SQIVND in the germline V gene (reference sequence). The CDR3 spells CASSWGLTSTDTQYF. CDR3 sequence (DNA): TGTGCCAGTAGTTGGGGACTGACTAGCACAGATACGCAGTATTTT.

The chain couples TRBV3-1 (or the pseudogene TRBV3-2) to TRBJ2-2, with unresolved D. The CDR3 loop spans 15 amino acids. V lost 5 bases and J 0 bases, leaving 10 bases between the germline ends. The germline V gene has CDR1 LGHDT and CDR2 YNNKEL (reference sequence). The CDR3 bases are TGTGCCAGCAGCGGGGAAAATCCGAACACCGGGGAGCTGTTTTTT. Protein: CASSGENPNTGELFF.

The chain couples TRBV2 to TRBJ1-4; a possible D gene is TRBD1 (6 bases). Germline lookup yields CDR1 SNHLY and CDR2 FYNNEI. The length of the CDR3 is 15 residues. V lost 5 bases and J lost 2, with 12 bases in between. The CDR3 loop is CASSYRVRTNEKLFF. CDR3 sequence (DNA): TGTGCCAGCAGTTACAGGGTGCGGACTAATGAAAAACTGTTTTTT.